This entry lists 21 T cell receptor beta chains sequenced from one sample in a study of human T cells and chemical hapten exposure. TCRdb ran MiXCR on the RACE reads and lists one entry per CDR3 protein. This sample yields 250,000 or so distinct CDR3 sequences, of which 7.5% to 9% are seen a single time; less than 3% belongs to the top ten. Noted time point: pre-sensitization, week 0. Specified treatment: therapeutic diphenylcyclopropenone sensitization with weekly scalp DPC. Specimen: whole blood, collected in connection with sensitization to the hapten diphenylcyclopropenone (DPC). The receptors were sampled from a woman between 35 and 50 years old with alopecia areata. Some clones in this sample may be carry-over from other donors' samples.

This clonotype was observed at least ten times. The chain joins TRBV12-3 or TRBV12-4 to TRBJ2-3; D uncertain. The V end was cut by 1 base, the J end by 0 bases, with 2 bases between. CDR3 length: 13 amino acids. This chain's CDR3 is CASSLGSTDTQYF. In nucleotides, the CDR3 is TGTGCCAGCAGTTTAGGTAGCACAGATACGCAGTATTTT.

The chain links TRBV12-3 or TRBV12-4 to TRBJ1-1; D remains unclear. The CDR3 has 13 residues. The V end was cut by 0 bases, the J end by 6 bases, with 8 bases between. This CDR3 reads CASSLATTAEAFF. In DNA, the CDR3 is TGTGCCAGCAGTTTAGCTACTACCGCTGAAGCTTTCTTT.

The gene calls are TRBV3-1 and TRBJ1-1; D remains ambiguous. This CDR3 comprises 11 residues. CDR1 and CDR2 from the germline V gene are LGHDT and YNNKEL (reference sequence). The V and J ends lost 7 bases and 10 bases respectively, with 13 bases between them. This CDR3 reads CASTNFGRAFF. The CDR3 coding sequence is TGTGCCAGCACCAATTTCGGGAGAGCTTTCTTT.

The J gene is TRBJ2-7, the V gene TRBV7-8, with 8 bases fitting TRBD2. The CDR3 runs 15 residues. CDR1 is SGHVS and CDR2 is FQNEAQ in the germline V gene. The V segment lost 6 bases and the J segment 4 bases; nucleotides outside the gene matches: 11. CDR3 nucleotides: TGTGCCAGCAGGCAGCGGGAGCAGGCCCTATACGAGCAGTACTTC. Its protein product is CASRQREQALYEQYF. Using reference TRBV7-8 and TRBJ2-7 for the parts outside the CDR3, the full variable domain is GAGVSQSPRYKVAKRGQDVALRCDPISGHVSLFWYQQALGQGPEFLTYFQNEAQLDKSGLPSDRFFAERPEGSVSTLKIQRTQQEDSAVYLCASRQREQALYEQYFGPGTRLTVT.

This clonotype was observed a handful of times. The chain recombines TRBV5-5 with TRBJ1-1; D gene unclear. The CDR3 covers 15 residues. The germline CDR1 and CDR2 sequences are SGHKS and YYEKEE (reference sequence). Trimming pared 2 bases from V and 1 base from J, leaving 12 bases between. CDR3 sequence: CASSLLGVENTEAFF. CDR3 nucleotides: TGTGCCAGCAGCTTACTCGGCGTAGAGAACACTGAAGCTTTCTTT.

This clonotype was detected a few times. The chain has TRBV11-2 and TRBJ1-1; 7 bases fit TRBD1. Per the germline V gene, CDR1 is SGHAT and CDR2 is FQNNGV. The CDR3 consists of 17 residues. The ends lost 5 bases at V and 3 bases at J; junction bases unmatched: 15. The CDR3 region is CASSQYTGERSHTEAFF. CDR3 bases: TGTGCCAGCAGCCAGTACACAGGGGAAAGATCCCACACTGAAGCTTTCTTT.

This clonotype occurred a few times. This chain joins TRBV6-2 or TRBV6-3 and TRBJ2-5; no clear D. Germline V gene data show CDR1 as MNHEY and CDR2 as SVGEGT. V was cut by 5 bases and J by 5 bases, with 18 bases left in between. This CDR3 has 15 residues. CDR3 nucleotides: TGTGCCAGCAGTACCCAGACGCTGCTCCAGGAGACCCAGTACTTC. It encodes CASSTQTLLQETQYF.

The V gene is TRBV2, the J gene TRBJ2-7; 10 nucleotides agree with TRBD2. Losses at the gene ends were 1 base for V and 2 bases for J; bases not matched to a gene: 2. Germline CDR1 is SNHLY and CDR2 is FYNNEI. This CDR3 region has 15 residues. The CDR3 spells CASSEGLAGAYEQYF. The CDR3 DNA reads TGTGCCAGCAGTGAAGGGCTAGCGGGAGCCTACGAGCAGTACTTC.

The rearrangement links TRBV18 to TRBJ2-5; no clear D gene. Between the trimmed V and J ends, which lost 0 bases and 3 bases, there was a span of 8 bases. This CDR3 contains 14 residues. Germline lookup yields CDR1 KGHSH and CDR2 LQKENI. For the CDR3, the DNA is TGTGCCAGCTCACCACCATCCCTAAAAGAGACCCAGTACTTC. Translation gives CASSPPSLKETQYF.

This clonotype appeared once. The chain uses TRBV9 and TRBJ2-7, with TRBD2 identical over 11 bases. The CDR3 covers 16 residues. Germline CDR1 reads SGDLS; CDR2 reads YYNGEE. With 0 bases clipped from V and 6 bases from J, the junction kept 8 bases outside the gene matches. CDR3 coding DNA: TGTGCCAGCAGCGTAGGGCTAGCGGGAGGACTCGGCGAGCAGTACTTC. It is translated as CASSVGLAGGLGEQYF.

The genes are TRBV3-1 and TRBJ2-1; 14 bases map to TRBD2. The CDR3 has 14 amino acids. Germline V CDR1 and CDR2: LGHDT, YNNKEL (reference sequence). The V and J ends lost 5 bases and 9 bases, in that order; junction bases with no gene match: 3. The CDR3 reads CASSGTSGSSEQFF. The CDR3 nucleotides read TGTGCCAGCAGCGGGACTAGCGGGAGTTCTGAGCAGTTCTTC.

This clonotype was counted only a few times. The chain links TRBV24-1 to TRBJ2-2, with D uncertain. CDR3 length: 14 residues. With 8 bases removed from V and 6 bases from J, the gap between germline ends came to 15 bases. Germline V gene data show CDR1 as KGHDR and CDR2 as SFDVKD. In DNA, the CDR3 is TGTGCCACCAAAGGACCATCACGGGCCGGGGAGCTGTTTTTT. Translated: CATKGPSRAGELFF.

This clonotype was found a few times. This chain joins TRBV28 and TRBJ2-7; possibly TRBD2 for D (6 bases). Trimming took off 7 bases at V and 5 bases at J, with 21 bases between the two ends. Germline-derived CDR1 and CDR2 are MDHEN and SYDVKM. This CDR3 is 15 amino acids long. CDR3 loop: CASTPWAGGGNEQYF. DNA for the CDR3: TGTGCCAGCACCCCATGGGCTGGTGGGGGGAACGAGCAGTACTTC.

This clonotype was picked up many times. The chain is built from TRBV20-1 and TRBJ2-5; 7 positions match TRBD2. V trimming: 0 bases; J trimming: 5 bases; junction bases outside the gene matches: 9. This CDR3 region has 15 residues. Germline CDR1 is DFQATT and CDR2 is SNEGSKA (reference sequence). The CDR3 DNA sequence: TGCAGTGCTAGAGAGGGTGCGGGAGCAGGCGAGACCCAGTACTTC. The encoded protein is CSAREGAGAGETQYF.

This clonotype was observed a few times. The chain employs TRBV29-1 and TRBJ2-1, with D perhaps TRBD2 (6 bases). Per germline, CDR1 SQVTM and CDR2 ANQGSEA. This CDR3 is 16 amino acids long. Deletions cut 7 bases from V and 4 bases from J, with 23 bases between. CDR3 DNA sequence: TGCAGCGCTAATCCCGATGGGACTCCCCGATACAATGAGCAGTTCTTC. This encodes CSANPDGTPRYNEQFF.

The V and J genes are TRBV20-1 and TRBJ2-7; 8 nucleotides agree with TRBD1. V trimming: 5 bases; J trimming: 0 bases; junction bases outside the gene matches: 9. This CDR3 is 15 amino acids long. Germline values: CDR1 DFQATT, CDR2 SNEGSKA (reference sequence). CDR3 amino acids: CSAPPMTGDSYEQYF. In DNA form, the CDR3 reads TGCAGTGCTCCCCCGATGACAGGGGACTCCTACGAGCAGTACTTC.

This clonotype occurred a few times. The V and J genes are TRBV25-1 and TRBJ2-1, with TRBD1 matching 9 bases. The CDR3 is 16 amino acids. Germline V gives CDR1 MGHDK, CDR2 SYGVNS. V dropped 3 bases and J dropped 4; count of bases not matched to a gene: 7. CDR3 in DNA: TGTGCCAGCAGTGACTTGACAGGGGGGGCTTACAATGAGCAGTTCTTC. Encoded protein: CASSDLTGGAYNEQFF.

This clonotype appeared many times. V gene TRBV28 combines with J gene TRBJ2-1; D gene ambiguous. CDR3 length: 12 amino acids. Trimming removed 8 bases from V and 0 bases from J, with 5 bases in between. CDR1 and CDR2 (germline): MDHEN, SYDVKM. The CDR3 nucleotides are TGTGCCAGCGTCAGCTCCTACAATGAGCAGTTCTTC. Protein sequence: CASVSSYNEQFF.

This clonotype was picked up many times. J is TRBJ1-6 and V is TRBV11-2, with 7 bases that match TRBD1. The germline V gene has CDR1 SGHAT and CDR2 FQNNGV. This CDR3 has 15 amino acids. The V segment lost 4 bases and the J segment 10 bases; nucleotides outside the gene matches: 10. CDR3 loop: CASSSAGGVGSPLHF. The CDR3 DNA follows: TGTGCCAGCAGCTCGGCAGGGGGTGTAGGCTCACCCCTCCACTTT.

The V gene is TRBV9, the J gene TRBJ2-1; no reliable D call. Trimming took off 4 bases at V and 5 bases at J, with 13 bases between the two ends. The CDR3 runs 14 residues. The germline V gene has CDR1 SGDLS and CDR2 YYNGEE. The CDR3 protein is CASSPRGGHNEQFF. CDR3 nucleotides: TGTGCCAGCAGCCCCCGCGGCGGACACAATGAGCAGTTCTTC.

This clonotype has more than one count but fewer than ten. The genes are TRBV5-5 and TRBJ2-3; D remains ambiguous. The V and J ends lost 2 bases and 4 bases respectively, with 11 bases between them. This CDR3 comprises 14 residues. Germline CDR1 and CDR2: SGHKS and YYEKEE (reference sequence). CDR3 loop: CASSFYGYSDTQYF. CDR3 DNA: TGTGCCAGCAGCTTTTACGGGTATTCAGATACGCAGTATTTT.